This T cell receptor (beta chain) appears in the sequencing data of a study of beta chain features in type 1 diabetes. Study-level background: Examination spanned fewer than 140,000,000 sorted cells from all samples.

Trimming cost V 5 bases and J 1 base, with 13 bases left between them. CDR1 is SGHAT and CDR2 is FQNNGV in the germline V gene. CDR3 size: 15 residues. Isolated RNA was reverse transcribed in full, so expressed TCRB transcripts were sequenced. The method was immunoSEQ multiplex PCR; TCRdb's version includes in-frame clones alone and lacks a portion of them. The data hold some 240,000 clones, with 16% observed a single time. Regarding this clone: Its antigen is not known.

General observations from the study: The naive, central memory and Treg TCRB repertoires of patients appeared to be more similar to one another than those of healthy donors. Among all four CD4+ subsets, Type 1 diabetes patients had TCRB CDR3s that were moderately but significantly shorter.

The TCR originated in a man aged 30-40 years with type 1 diabetes. Sequencing was carried out using naive CD4+ T cells from blood. The chain employs TRBV11-2 and TRBJ2-3, with D perhaps TRBD1 (5 bases). The CDR3 DNA reads TGTGCCAGCAGCAAACTCAGGGATGGCACAGATACGCAGTATTTT. This translates into CASSKLRDGTDTQYF.